This T cell receptor beta chain was identified during a study of OX40 agonist ivuxolimab in advanced cancers. Assay: immunoSEQ multiplex PCR; the TCRdb copy retains only in-frame clones and omits some. The sample records roughly 120,000 clones, 85% to 95% being singletons. Germline CDR1 and CDR2: SGHTA and FQGNSA. CDR3 length: 15 amino acids. The ends were cut back, 5 bases at V and 7 bases at J, with 18 bases in the middle. Material: CD4+ or CD8+ T cells sorted from blood, obtained in a trial of the OX40 agonist ivuxolimab. V usage is TRBV7-2 and J usage is TRBJ1-5; the D is unclear. The clonotype was recovered from an adult with an advanced solid tumor such as melanoma, head and neck, liver or kidney cancer. The DNA of the CDR3 is TGTGCCAGCAGCCACCGACCCGCGGATGGGCAGCCCCAGCATTTT. Translation gives CASSHRPADGQPQHF.